The entry below describes one T cell receptor (beta chain). V dropped 1 base and J dropped 2 bases, with 13 bases sitting between them. The germline gives CDR1 SEHNR, CDR2 FQNEAQ (reference sequence). The CDR3 is made up of 16 amino acids. These data originate in a study of shared clonotypes between healthy human individuals. Deep level was the assay's run setting. Every subset's genomic DNA went evenly onto several immunoSEQ plates. TCRdb keeps only in-frame clones here, not all; method: immunoSEQ multiplex PCR. The sample holds over 2 million clones, about 90% seen once. This TCR was sampled from a man aged 18-30 years in good health. Some clones in this sample may be carry-over from other donors' samples. This chain uses TRBV7-9 with TRBJ2-3, with D possibly being TRBD2 (6 bases). Sequenced sample: naive CD4+ T cells from PBMCs. Specified subset: CD45RA+ positively selected. The CDR3 DNA follows: TGTGCCAGCAGCTTAGGCGGTGGAGGGCCCACAGATACGCAGTATTTT. Its translation is CASSLGGGGPTDTQYF.